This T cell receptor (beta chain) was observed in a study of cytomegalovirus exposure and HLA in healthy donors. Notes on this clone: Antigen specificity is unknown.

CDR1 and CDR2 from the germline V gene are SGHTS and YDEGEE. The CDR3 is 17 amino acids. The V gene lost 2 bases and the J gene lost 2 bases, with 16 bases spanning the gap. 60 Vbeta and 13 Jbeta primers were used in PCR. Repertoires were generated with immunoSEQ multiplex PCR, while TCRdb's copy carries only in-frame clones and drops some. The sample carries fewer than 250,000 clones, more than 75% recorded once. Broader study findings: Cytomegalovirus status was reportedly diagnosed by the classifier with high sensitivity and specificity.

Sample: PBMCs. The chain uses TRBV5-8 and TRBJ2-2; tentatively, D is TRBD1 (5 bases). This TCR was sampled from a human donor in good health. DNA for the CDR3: TGTGCCAGCAGCTTTTTCGAACAGGTTGGAAACACCGGGGAGCTGTTTTTT. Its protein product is CASSFFEQVGNTGELFF.